The entry that follows covers one T cell receptor beta chain sequence. What this receptor recognizes is not known. Sequencing ends 3 residues short of the CDR3 end; the germline J gene provides the rest. This record belongs to a study of Tregs in tolerant kidney transplant recipients (dated by TCRdb to about 2019). Context from the whole study: Transplants used related donors with nonmyeloablative bone marrow transplantation; mixed chimerism was transient in the human trials. The study used TCRbeta sequencing to identify donor-specific regulatory T cells before combined kidney and bone marrow transplantation, then tracked those cells after transplant.

Genomic DNA was extracted from sorted cells with the QIAGEN DNeasy Blood and Tissue Kit for TCRbeta CDR3 sequencing. Through immunoSEQ, high-throughput TCRbeta CDR3 sequencing was done commercially, including PCR amplification with internal controls and bias correction. The original methods were these. Unique productive TCRbeta sequences were defined by CDR3 nucleotide sequence when primers matched and otherwise by CDR3 amino acid sequence together with Vbeta and Jbeta genes. To correct sorting error, sequences shared between sorted populations at a frequency ratio of 2:1 or less were removed; the rest were assigned to the higher population. Donor-reactive sequences were defined as at least 5-fold expanded in CFSE-low cells versus unstimulated cells, with frequency of at least 0.01% in CFSE-low cells. Repertoire divergence was quantified by Jensen-Shannon divergence calculated from the top 100 TCRbeta sequences ranked by frequency. For samples with multiple sequencing runs, sorting error was corrected separately for each run before the runs were pooled. Not all clones reach the TCRdb copy of this immuneACCESS table, which keeps in-frame sequences only. Checked studies attribute under half of the gap to unresolved V genes and leave the rest unexplained. V and J calls and clone size are those listed in that table; D and trimming were worked out from the DNA. This sample's records show roughly 50,000 clones. Approximately 0.78% of the sample is taken by the ten largest.

The full study reports these points: For some patients, the PCR primers changed as time went on, which meant samples from those patients could not be compared with one another at the nucleotide level. Expanding Tregs with activated donor B cells appeared to identify the most biologically relevant and donor-specific TCRbeta repertoire. Biological reproducibility was not directly addressed, though technical replication error appeared minimal. In tolerant patients, the expansion of donor-specific Tregs was greater than global Treg expansion, suggesting that the expansion was antigen-driven rather than nonspecific. The study was constrained by small patient numbers, and validation of the findings is required in larger populations and under other immunosuppression protocols.

Looking up the germline V gene yields CDR1 KGHSH and CDR2 LQKENI. CDR3 length: 15 amino acids, cysteine to phenylalanine. The CDR3 was read in part: 36 bases, with the frame set at base 1. From V the trimming removes 3 bases and from J it removes 8 bases, while the gene matches leave 6 bases of the junction unaccounted for. The sample's time point, from its label and the paper: blood sample drawn before combined kidney and bone marrow transplant. Thawed PBMCs were FACS-sorted into unstimulated Tregs (CD4+CD25+CD127-), CD4+ non-Tregs (CD4+CD25-), CD4 cells and CD8 cells. The patients were a few recipients of combined kidney and bone marrow transplants from the ITN036ST trial, and samples were available only for these trial subjects. Healthy control blood was separated into PBMCs by Ficoll density gradient and cryopreserved, and patient PBMCs were collected both before and after transplant.

The chain employs TRBV18 and TRBJ2-1; 11 bases in the junction line up with TRBD2. This specimen consisted of CD4+ T cells from blood, obtained before the transplant. The clonotype was recovered from a human donor who received a combined kidney and bone marrow transplant. This receptor has the CDR3 CASSPLAGGWDEQFF. CDR3 bases read: TGTGCCAGCTCACCTCTAGCGGGAGGATGGGATGAG.